This TCR beta chain derives from a study of cytomegalovirus exposure and HLA in healthy donors. Study-wide results and caveats: TCR beta V- and J-gene trimming, according to a later analysis, was linked to a missense DCLRE1C variant. Most TCR sequences were rare, but some public TCRs occurred in many donors.

In the PCR, 60 Vbeta and 13 Jbeta primers were used. Data came from immunoSEQ multiplex PCR; TCRdb stores just in-frame clones and leaves some out. The table includes about 90,000 clones, roughly 79% detected once. Trimming at V came to 1 base and at J to 4 bases, leaving 4 bases not matched to a gene. The CDR3 consists of 16 residues. Per germline, CDR1 SGHDN and CDR2 FVKESK. Comment on this clone: The antigen is not known.

The receptor comes from a man younger than 40 in good health and CMV-seronegative. This chain joins TRBV14 and TRBJ1-6; 7 bases agree with TRBD1. Sequenced material: PBMCs. CDR3 sequence reads: CASSQGQGLYNSPLHF. The CDR3 region has the DNA TGTGCCAGCAGCCAAGGACAGGGCCTATATAATTCACCCCTCCACTTT. Drawing the rest from reference TRBV14 and TRBJ1-6, the complete variable domain is EAGVTQFPSHSVIEKGQTVTLRCDPISGHDNLYWYRRVMGKEIKFLLHFVKESKQDESGMPNNRFLAERTGGTYSTLKVQPAELEDSGVYFCASSQGQGLYNSPLHFGNGTRLTVT.